Presented here are 12 T cell receptor beta chains from one specimen sequenced in a study of cytomegalovirus exposure and HLA in healthy donors. The PCR employed 60 Vbeta primers together with 13 Jbeta primers. Repertoires were generated with immunoSEQ multiplex PCR, while TCRdb's copy carries only in-frame clones and drops some. The data contain 55,000 to 75,000 clones, almost 80% of them singletons. Sequencing was done on a sample of PBMCs. The receptors stem from a girl aged 10 to 17 in good health and CMV-seropositive.

This clone has only a few counts. The chain has TRBV5-1 and TRBJ2-6, with D possibly being TRBD1 (6 bases). The germline V and J ends were trimmed by 4 bases and 0 bases, with 17 bases remaining between them. The CDR3 runs to 18 residues. Germline CDR1 and CDR2: SGHRS and YFSETQ. This CDR3 is CASSPTSGAISGANVLTF. The CDR3 DNA reads as TGCGCCAGCAGCCCTACGTCAGGGGCCATCTCTGGGGCCAACGTCCTGACTTTC.

The V call is TRBV7-8, the J call TRBJ2-3, with TRBD2 matching 13 bases. The CDR3 extends over 16 amino acids. V lost 3 bases to trimming and J lost 5 bases; unmatched junction nucleotides: 5. Germline CDR1 is SGHVS and CDR2 is FQNEAQ. The CDR3 sequence: CASSFTSGGAGDTQYF. In DNA, the CDR3 is TGTGCCAGCAGCTTTACTAGCGGGGGGGCGGGAGATACGCAGTATTTT.

V gene TRBV28 combines with J gene TRBJ1-2, with a tentative D call TRBD1 (5 bases). This CDR3 spans 13 amino acids. Trimming took off 4 bases at V and 3 bases at J, with 9 bases between the two ends. Germline-derived CDR1 and CDR2 are MDHEN and SYDVKM. The CDR3 nucleotides read TGTGCCAGCAGTTCCCCCAGGGACTATGGCTACACCTTC. Its translation is CASSSPRDYGYTF.

Regarding this clone: In the same sample, other DNA sequences code for this CDR3. The chain carries TRBV29-1 and TRBJ1-1; TRBD1 might be the D (5 bases). The ends were cut back, 3 bases at V and 0 bases at J, with 8 bases in the middle. The CDR3 has 13 amino acids. From germline, CDR1 is SQVTM and CDR2 ANQGSEA. The CDR3 nucleotides are TGCAGCGTTGAGGGCAGGGTGAACACTGAAGCTTTCTTT. Its translation: CSVEGRVNTEAFF.

The rearrangement links TRBV30 to TRBJ2-3, with D unclear. Germline V gene sequence: CDR1 GTSNPN, CDR2 SVGIG (reference sequence). V was pared by 0 bases and J by 0 bases, with 10 bases between. This CDR3 contains 15 residues. The CDR3 spells CAWSVHLASTDTQYF. The CDR3 region has the DNA TGTGCCTGGAGTGTACACCTCGCTAGCACAGATACGCAGTATTTT. Combining the CDR3 with reference TRBV30 and TRBJ2-3 gives the whole variable domain SQTIHQWPATLVQPVGSPLSLECTVEGTSNPNLYWYRQAAGRGLQLLFYSVGIGQISSEVPQNLSASRPQDRQFILSSKKLLLSDSGFYLCAWSVHLASTDTQYFGPGTRLTVL.

The chain has TRBV11-2 and TRBJ2-7, with 10 nucleotides matching TRBD2. Trimming took 3 bases from V and 1 from J; bases not matched to a gene: 6. The CDR3 runs to 16 residues. The germline V gene encodes CDR1 SGHAT and CDR2 FQNNGV. The CDR3 nucleotides read TGTGCCAGCAGCTTTACGACTAGCGGGCCTTCCTACGAGCAGTACTTC. It codes for CASSFTTSGPSYEQYF. Drawing the rest from reference TRBV11-2 and TRBJ2-7, the complete variable domain is EAGVAQSPRYKIIEKRQSVAFWCNPISGHATLYWYQQILGQGPKLLIQFQNNGVVDDSQLPKDRFSAERLKGVDSTLKIQPAKLEDSAVYLCASSFTTSGPSYEQYFGPGTRLTVT.

This chain uses TRBV10-3 with TRBJ2-7; 9 nucleotides agree with TRBD1. CDR1 is ENHRY, CDR2 SYGVKD, per germline. With V trimmed by 8 bases and J by 3 bases, 5 bases remained unmatched. The CDR3 runs 13 residues. Here the CDR3 DNA reads TGTGCCATCGGTCGACAGGGGGACTACGAGCAGTACTTC. It translates to CAIGRQGDYEQYF.

The J gene is TRBJ2-7, the V gene TRBV5-1; 7 nucleotides match TRBD2. The germline V gene encodes CDR1 SGHRS and CDR2 YFSETQ. With V trimmed by 1 base and J by 4 bases, 5 bases remained unmatched. This CDR3 has 14 amino acids. The CDR3 is CASSLTAGEYEQYF. The CDR3 DNA follows: TGCGCCAGCAGCTTGACGGCGGGGGAGTACGAGCAGTACTTC.

CDR3: CASSLLGTGGSEQFF. The CDR3 coding sequence is TGTGCCAGCAGCCTCCTAGGGACAGGGGGCAGTGAGCAGTTCTTC. The chain is built from TRBV5-4 and TRBJ2-1; 12 bases are a match to TRBD1. V lost 4 bases, J lost 9 bases, and 8 bases stayed unmatched. Germline V gene sequence: CDR1 SGHNT, CDR2 YYREEE (reference sequence). This CDR3 comprises 15 residues.

The gene calls are TRBV29-1 and TRBJ2-7; 11 nucleotides line up with TRBD1. There are 15 residues in the CDR3. Trimming removed 7 bases from V and 4 bases from J; junction bases left unmatched: 12. CDR1 is SQVTM and CDR2 is ANQGSEA in the germline V gene. The CDR3 sequence: CSAGGAGQGGYEQYF. CDR3 bases: TGCAGCGCCGGAGGTGCGGGACAGGGGGGGTACGAGCAGTACTTC.

V usage is TRBV9 and J usage is TRBJ2-1; 8 bases agree with TRBD2. Germline loops: CDR1 SGDLS, CDR2 YYNGEE. J gave up 6 bases and V 3 bases, and 8 bases lay outside the gene matches. The CDR3 is 15 amino acids. Here the CDR3 reads CASSDGLARANEQFF. In DNA form, the CDR3 reads TGTGCCAGCAGCGACGGACTAGCCCGTGCCAATGAGCAGTTCTTC. Full variable domain (missing parts from reference TRBV9 and TRBJ2-1): DSGVTQTPKHLITATGQRVTLRCSPRSGDLSVYWYQQSLDQGLQFLIQYYNGEERAKGNILERFSAQQFPDLHSELNLSSLELGDSALYFCASSDGLARANEQFFGPGTRLTVL.

The chain recombines TRBV6-1 with TRBJ2-3; D perhaps matches TRBD2 (6 bases). The CDR3 spans 14 residues. V lost 4 bases and J 5 bases, leaving 13 bases between the germline ends. Germline loops: CDR1 MNHNS, CDR2 SASEGT. This chain's CDR3 is CASSVQQGGDTQYF. CDR3 in DNA: TGTGCCAGCAGTGTTCAGCAGGGAGGAGATACGCAGTATTTT.